This is a list of T cell receptor beta chains from one sample in a study of blood T cell repertoires in COVID-19. This table comes from immunoSEQ multiplex PCR, and its TCRdb copy is limited to in-frame clones, with some not included. The profile shows fewer than 50,000 clones, less than 70% of them singletons. Sequencing input: peripheral blood. The receptors originated from an elderly man with acute or convalescent COVID-19. Both conserved end residues are part of each CDR3. Fields, in order: D gene, V gene, J gene, clone size, CDR3 DNA, CDR3 protein. The D gene is left open where the match is weak. Not all rows give a size; the values are once, few, many and, for expanded clones, a class.

D gene: TRBD2
V gene: TRBV10-2
J gene: TRBJ2-5
clone size: .
CDR3 DNA: TGCGCCAGCAACCCGGGACTAGCGGGATTAGAGACCCAGTACTTC
CDR3 protein: CASNPGLAGLETQYF

D gene: TRBD1
V gene: TRBV7-2
J gene: TRBJ1-4
clone size: few
CDR3 DNA: TGTGCCAGCAGCGCATCCGGACAGGGACGGGAAAAACTGTTTTTT
CDR3 protein: CASSASGQGREKLFF

D gene: .
V gene: TRBV19
J gene: TRBJ2-7
clone size: .
CDR3 DNA: TGTGCCAGTAGTAGTAGGGGGGGCATCTACGAGCAGTACTTC
CDR3 protein: CASSSRGGIYEQYF

D gene: .
V gene: TRBV12-2
J gene: TRBJ2-2
clone size: few
CDR3 DNA: TGTGCAAGTCGCTCTCCGGGATGGAACACCGGGGAGCTGTTTTTT
CDR3 protein: CASRSPGWNTGELFF

D gene: .
V gene: TRBV19
J gene: TRBJ1-2
clone size: .
CDR3 DNA: TGTGCCAGTACCCCGAGGGGGGGGCTGACCTCCTACACCTTC
CDR3 protein: CASTPRGGLTSYTF

D gene: .
V gene: TRBV27
J gene: TRBJ2-7
clone size: .
CDR3 DNA: TGTGCCAGCAGCAGGGGCACCACTTTATACGAGCAGTACTTC
CDR3 protein: CASSRGTTLYEQYF

D gene: .
V gene: TRBV15
J gene: TRBJ2-3
clone size: .
CDR3 DNA: TGTGCCACCAGCAGAGATCAAGCCGATACGCAGTATTTT
CDR3 protein: CATSRDQADTQYF

D gene: .
V gene: TRBV6-5
J gene: TRBJ1-3
clone size: .
CDR3 DNA: TGTGCCAGCAGTTACGGACAGTCTGGAAACACCATATATTTT
CDR3 protein: CASSYGQSGNTIYF

D gene: .
V gene: TRBV6-5
J gene: TRBJ2-1
clone size: .
CDR3 DNA: TGTGCCAGCAGTTACAACAGGGTGCTCTCCTACAATGAGCAGTTCTTC
CDR3 protein: CASSYNRVLSYNEQFF

D gene: TRBD1
V gene: TRBV5-4
J gene: TRBJ1-2
clone size: .
CDR3 DNA: TGTGCCAGCAGCCTCGACAGGGGTCTTGATGGCTACACCTTC
CDR3 protein: CASSLDRGLDGYTF

D gene: .
V gene: TRBV3-1/TRBV3-2
J gene: TRBJ2-7
clone size: .
CDR3 DNA: TGTGCCAGCAGCCAAGATGGAGTAGCCCATGAGGGCGAGCAGTACTTC
CDR3 protein: CASSQDGVAHEGEQYF

D gene: TRBD2
V gene: TRBV29-1
J gene: TRBJ2-7
clone size: .
CDR3 DNA: TGCAGCGTAGCTAGCGGGGGGAACTACGAGCAGTACTTC
CDR3 protein: CSVASGGNYEQYF

D gene: TRBD1
V gene: TRBV6-5
J gene: TRBJ2-7
clone size: .
CDR3 DNA: TGTGCCAGCAGTTACGCCAGGGGGACAGAACATTACGAGCAGTACTTC
CDR3 protein: CASSYARGTEHYEQYF

D gene: TRBD1
V gene: TRBV5-1
J gene: TRBJ1-3
clone size: .
CDR3 DNA: TGCGCCAGCAGCCCGGGACAGGCGAACTCTGGAAACACCATATATTTT
CDR3 protein: CASSPGQANSGNTIYF

D gene: TRBD2
V gene: TRBV24-1
J gene: TRBJ2-3
clone size: .
CDR3 DNA: TGTGCCACCAGTGACGAACTAGCGGGGGGGCCTGATACGCAGTATTTT
CDR3 protein: CATSDELAGGPDTQYF

D gene: TRBD1
V gene: TRBV6-5
J gene: TRBJ1-2
clone size: .
CDR3 DNA: TGTGCCAGCACCACTGGACAGGGGGGGTATGGCTACACCTTC
CDR3 protein: CASTTGQGGYGYTF

D gene: TRBD1
V gene: TRBV5-5
J gene: TRBJ2-7
clone size: .
CDR3 DNA: TGTGCCAGCAGCTTACCGGGACAGTACGAGCAGTACTTC
CDR3 protein: CASSLPGQYEQYF

D gene: TRBD1
V gene: TRBV9
J gene: TRBJ1-3
clone size: .
CDR3 DNA: TGTGCCAGCAGCGAGGGGGCAGGGGGCGCCTCTGGAAACACCATATATTTT
CDR3 protein: CASSEGAGGASGNTIYF

D gene: .
V gene: TRBV10-2
J gene: TRBJ2-7
clone size: .
CDR3 DNA: TGCGCCAGTGGGGTCTCAGGGAGGGAGCAGTACTTC
CDR3 protein: CASGVSGREQYF

D gene: TRBD1
V gene: TRBV6-6
J gene: TRBJ1-2
clone size: .
CDR3 DNA: TGTGCCAGCAGGGGACAGCTATATGGCTACACCTTC
CDR3 protein: CASRGQLYGYTF

D gene: TRBD2
V gene: TRBV13
J gene: TRBJ2-3
clone size: .
CDR3 DNA: TGTGCCAGCAGCTTAGAAAGCGGGGGGACAGATACGCAGTATTTT
CDR3 protein: CASSLESGGTDTQYF

D gene: .
V gene: TRBV7-9
J gene: TRBJ2-1
clone size: .
CDR3 DNA: TGTGCCAGCAGCTTACGTGACAATGAGCAGTTCTTC
CDR3 protein: CASSLRDNEQFF

D gene: .
V gene: TRBV6-2/TRBV6-3
J gene: TRBJ2-7
clone size: .
CDR3 DNA: TGTGCCAGCACCCCTCCGGGAGCCGTGGACTACGAGCAGTACTTC
CDR3 protein: CASTPPGAVDYEQYF

D gene: TRBD1
V gene: TRBV11-2
J gene: TRBJ1-2
clone size: few
CDR3 DNA: TGTGCCAGCAGCTCCGAATTCCGGACAGGGAATAACTATGGCTACACCTTC
CDR3 protein: CASSSEFRTGNNYGYTF

D gene: TRBD1
V gene: TRBV28
J gene: TRBJ1-4
clone size: .
CDR3 DNA: TGTGCCAGCGGCGACAGGGTCTGGGAAAAACTGTTTTTT
CDR3 protein: CASGDRVWEKLFF

D gene: TRBD1
V gene: TRBV30
J gene: TRBJ2-2
clone size: .
CDR3 DNA: TGTGCCTGGAAATGGGGACAGGTGAACACCGGGGAGCTGTTTTTT
CDR3 protein: CAWKWGQVNTGELFF

D gene: TRBD2
V gene: TRBV19
J gene: TRBJ2-1
clone size: .
CDR3 DNA: TGTGCCAGTAGTCTCGCGGGGGGGTACAATGAGCAGTTCTTC
CDR3 protein: CASSLAGGYNEQFF

D gene: .
V gene: TRBV7-9
J gene: TRBJ2-7
clone size: .
CDR3 DNA: TGTGCCAGCAGCTTAGTCGACGAGCAGTACTTC
CDR3 protein: CASSLVDEQYF

D gene: .
V gene: TRBV7-9
J gene: TRBJ1-2
clone size: .
CDR3 DNA: TGTGCCAGCAGCTCATTCCGGGAACGTTTCTATGGCTACACCTTC
CDR3 protein: CASSSFRERFYGYTF

D gene: .
V gene: TRBV27
J gene: TRBJ2-5
clone size: .
CDR3 DNA: TGTGCCAGCAGTTTAATGCGGGCGGGGGAGACCCAGTACTTC
CDR3 protein: CASSLMRAGETQYF

D gene: TRBD1
V gene: TRBV29-1
J gene: TRBJ1-1
clone size: .
CDR3 DNA: TGCAGCGCTGGACAGGCCCTGAACACTGAAGCTTTCTTT
CDR3 protein: CSAGQALNTEAFF

D gene: TRBD2
V gene: TRBV5-1
J gene: TRBJ2-3
clone size: .
CDR3 DNA: TGCGCCAGCAGCTGGATAACTAGCGGATACACAGATACGCAGTATTTT
CDR3 protein: CASSWITSGYTDTQYF

D gene: .
V gene: TRBV7-9
J gene: TRBJ2-4
clone size: many
CDR3 DNA: TGTGCCAGCAGCGCGGTAGTCCTAGCCAAAAACATTCAGTACTTC
CDR3 protein: CASSAVVLAKNIQYF

D gene: .
V gene: TRBV29-1
J gene: TRBJ1-2
clone size: .
CDR3 DNA: TGCAGCGTTGTGGCTTACCAGTCTCTTTCGGGCTACACCTTC
CDR3 protein: CSVVAYQSLSGYTF

D gene: .
V gene: TRBV19
J gene: TRBJ2-7
clone size: .
CDR3 DNA: TGTGCCAGTAGCAAAGACAGGCAGGACGAGCAGTACTTC
CDR3 protein: CASSKDRQDEQYF

D gene: .
V gene: TRBV15
J gene: TRBJ1-1
clone size: .
CDR3 DNA: TGTGCCACCAGCAGAGGGGGTGGGAGGCAGAACACTGAAGCTTTCTTT
CDR3 protein: CATSRGGGRQNTEAFF

D gene: TRBD1
V gene: TRBV7-9
J gene: TRBJ2-3
clone size: .
CDR3 DNA: TGTGCCAGCAGCGCCGGACAGGGGCTATCGGATACGCAGTATTTT
CDR3 protein: CASSAGQGLSDTQYF

D gene: .
V gene: TRBV5-1
J gene: TRBJ1-2
clone size: once
CDR3 DNA: TGCGCCAGCAGCGAAGGGACAACGGACTATGGCTACACCTTC
CDR3 protein: CASSEGTTDYGYTF

D gene: .
V gene: TRBV5-4
J gene: TRBJ1-2
clone size: few
CDR3 DNA: TGTGCCAGCAGCCCCAGGACAGACTATGGCTACACCTTC
CDR3 protein: CASSPRTDYGYTF

D gene: TRBD2
V gene: TRBV11-2
J gene: TRBJ2-5
clone size: .
CDR3 DNA: TGTGCCAGCAGCTTAGACCTAAGGGGACTAGCGGACGAAGAGACCCAGTACTTC
CDR3 protein: CASSLDLRGLADEETQYF

D gene: .
V gene: TRBV7-2
J gene: TRBJ1-1
clone size: .
CDR3 DNA: TGTGCCAGCAGTGCTGCGTACACTGAAGCTTTCTTT
CDR3 protein: CASSAAYTEAFF

D gene: TRBD1
V gene: TRBV6-2/TRBV6-3
J gene: TRBJ2-1
clone size: .
CDR3 DNA: TGTGCCAGCAGTGGTCAGACAGGGGGCTCCTACAATGAGCAGTTCTTC
CDR3 protein: CASSGQTGGSYNEQFF

D gene: .
V gene: TRBV3-1/TRBV3-2
J gene: TRBJ2-1
clone size: few
CDR3 DNA: TGTGCCAGCAGCCAAGGTCCGAGCTCCTACAATGAGCAGTTCTTC
CDR3 protein: CASSQGPSSYNEQFF

D gene: TRBD2
V gene: TRBV29-1
J gene: TRBJ2-5
clone size: .
CDR3 DNA: TGCAGCGTTGAGGTAGCGGGGGGGCTGGAGACCCAGTACTTC
CDR3 protein: CSVEVAGGLETQYF

D gene: .
V gene: TRBV4-3
J gene: TRBJ2-2
clone size: .
CDR3 DNA: TGCGCCAGCAGCCAAGATAGTTATAACACCGGGGAGCTGTTTTTT
CDR3 protein: CASSQDSYNTGELFF

D gene: .
V gene: TRBV6-5
J gene: TRBJ1-4
clone size: .
CDR3 DNA: TGTGCCAGCAGGGAGAGTGAAAAACTGTTTTTT
CDR3 protein: CASRESEKLFF

D gene: TRBD1
V gene: TRBV27
J gene: TRBJ1-2
clone size: .
CDR3 DNA: TGTGCCAGCAGTAAGGGACAGGGGGCGCTGGGCTATGGCTACACCTTC
CDR3 protein: CASSKGQGALGYGYTF

D gene: .
V gene: TRBV10-3
J gene: TRBJ2-1
clone size: .
CDR3 DNA: TGTGCCATCAGGGACGACGGAGGCTCCAATGAGCAGTTCTTC
CDR3 protein: CAIRDDGGSNEQFF

D gene: TRBD1
V gene: TRBV29-1
J gene: TRBJ2-5
clone size: .
CDR3 DNA: TGCAGCGTACCCGGACAGGGGGCGAGGGAGACCCAGTACTTC
CDR3 protein: CSVPGQGARETQYF

D gene: .
V gene: TRBV28
J gene: TRBJ1-1
clone size: .
CDR3 DNA: TGTGCCAGCAGTTTTCAGGGTGGAGACACTGAAGCTTTCTTT
CDR3 protein: CASSFQGGDTEAFF